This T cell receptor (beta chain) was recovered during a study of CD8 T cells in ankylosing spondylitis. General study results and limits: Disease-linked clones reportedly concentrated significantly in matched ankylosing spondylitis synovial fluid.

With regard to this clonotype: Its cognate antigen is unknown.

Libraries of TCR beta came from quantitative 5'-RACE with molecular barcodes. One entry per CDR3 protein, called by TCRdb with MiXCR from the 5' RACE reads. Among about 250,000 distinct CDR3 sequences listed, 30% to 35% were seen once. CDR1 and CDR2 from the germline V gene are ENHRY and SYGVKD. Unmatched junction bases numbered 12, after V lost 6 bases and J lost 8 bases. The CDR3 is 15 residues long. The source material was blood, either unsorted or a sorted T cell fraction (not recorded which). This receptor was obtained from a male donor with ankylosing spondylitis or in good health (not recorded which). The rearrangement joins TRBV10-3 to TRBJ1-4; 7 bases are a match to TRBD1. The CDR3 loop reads CAISDGQDTPEKLFF. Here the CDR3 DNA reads TGTGCCATCAGCGATGGACAGGACACCCCGGAAAAACTGTTTTTT.